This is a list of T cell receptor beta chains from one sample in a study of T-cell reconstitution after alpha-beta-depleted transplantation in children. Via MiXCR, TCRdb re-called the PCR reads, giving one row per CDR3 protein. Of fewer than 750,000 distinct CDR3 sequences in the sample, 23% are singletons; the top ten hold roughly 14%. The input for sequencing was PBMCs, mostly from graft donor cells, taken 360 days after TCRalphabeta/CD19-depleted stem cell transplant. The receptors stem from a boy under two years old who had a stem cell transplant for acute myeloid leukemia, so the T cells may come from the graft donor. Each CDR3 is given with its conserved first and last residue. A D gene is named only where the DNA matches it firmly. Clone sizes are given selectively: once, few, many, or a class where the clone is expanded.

CDR3 protein: CASSKGTLSNQPQHF; CDR3 DNA: TGTGCCAGCAGCAAAGGGACACTTAGCAATCAGCCCCAGCATTTT; D gene: -; clone size: few; J gene: TRBJ1-5; V gene: TRBV12-3/TRBV12-4
CDR3 protein: CASSLEAGRDTEAFF; CDR3 DNA: TGTGCCAGCAGTTTAGAGGCAGGTCGTGACACTGAAGCTTTCTTT; D gene: -; clone size: few; J gene: TRBJ1-1; V gene: TRBV12-3/TRBV12-4
CDR3 protein: CASSRGNPSTDTQYF; CDR3 DNA: TGTGCCAGCAGCCGGGGGAACCCCAGCACAGATACGCAGTATTTT; D gene: -; clone size: -; J gene: TRBJ2-3; V gene: TRBV3-1
CDR3 protein: CSAKGHRVGEETQYF; CDR3 DNA: TGCAGTGCTAAGGGACACAGGGTGGGGGAGGAGACCCAGTACTTC; D gene: -; clone size: few; J gene: TRBJ2-5; V gene: TRBV20-1
CDR3 protein: CSARAGGVLYNEQFF; CDR3 DNA: TGCAGTGCTAGAGCTGGCGGGGTGTTGTACAATGAGCAGTTCTTC; D gene: -; clone size: few; J gene: TRBJ2-1; V gene: TRBV20-1
CDR3 protein: CASSPWVGHNEQFF; CDR3 DNA: TGTGCCAGCAGTCCTTGGGTGGGACACAATGAGCAGTTCTTC; D gene: -; clone size: few; J gene: TRBJ2-1; V gene: TRBV27
CDR3 protein: CASTPTGSSGANVLTF; CDR3 DNA: TGTGCCAGCACCCCGACAGGGTCTTCTGGGGCCAACGTCCTGACTTTC; D gene: TRBD1; clone size: -; J gene: TRBJ2-6; V gene: TRBV7-2
CDR3 protein: CASSFLTSGGQETQYF; CDR3 DNA: TGTGCCAGCAGCTTCCTGACTAGCGGGGGGCAAGAGACCCAGTACTTC; D gene: TRBD2; clone size: once; J gene: TRBJ2-5; V gene: TRBV11-2
CDR3 protein: CASRPPGLAGGPSWTDTQYF; CDR3 DNA: TGTGCCAGCAGACCACCGGGACTAGCGGGGGGGCCAAGTTGGACAGATACGCAGTATTTT; D gene: TRBD2; clone size: few; J gene: TRBJ2-3; V gene: TRBV11-2
CDR3 protein: CASSLEGDRTGELFF; CDR3 DNA: TGTGCCAGCAGCTTAGAAGGGGATAGAACCGGGGAGCTGTTTTTT; D gene: -; clone size: -; J gene: TRBJ2-2; V gene: TRBV11-2
CDR3 protein: CSVEVGGGYGQYF; CDR3 DNA: TGCAGCGTTGAAGTCGGTGGGGGGTACGGGCAGTACTTC; D gene: -; clone size: few; J gene: TRBJ2-7; V gene: TRBV29-1
CDR3 protein: CASSVSSGSETQYF; CDR3 DNA: TGTGCCAGCAGCGTCTCCTCAGGGTCCGAGACCCAGTACTTC; D gene: -; clone size: many; J gene: TRBJ2-5; V gene: TRBV9
CDR3 protein: CASSQEGPTGGTTDTQYF; CDR3 DNA: TGCGCCAGCAGCCAAGAAGGCCCGACGGGGGGGACTACAGATACGCAGTATTTT; D gene: TRBD2; clone size: many; J gene: TRBJ2-3; V gene: TRBV4-3
CDR3 protein: CASKRGGYHSPLHF; CDR3 DNA: TGTGCCAGCAAACGAGGGGGTTACCATTCACCCCTCCACTTT; D gene: -; clone size: many; J gene: TRBJ1-6; V gene: TRBV12-3/TRBV12-4
CDR3 protein: CATSRQGARELFF; CDR3 DNA: TGTGCCACCAGCAGACAGGGGGCCCGGGAGCTGTTTTTT; D gene: TRBD1; clone size: many; J gene: TRBJ2-2; V gene: TRBV15
CDR3 protein: CSAELQAGGGADTQYF; CDR3 DNA: TGCAGTGCTGAACTGCAAGCGGGGGGGGGCGCAGATACGCAGTATTTT; D gene: TRBD2; clone size: -; J gene: TRBJ2-3; V gene: TRBV20-1
CDR3 protein: CSVRRSTGTYEQYF; CDR3 DNA: TGCAGTGTCAGGAGAAGTACAGGGACCTACGAGCAGTACTTC; D gene: -; clone size: -; J gene: TRBJ2-7; V gene: TRBV20-1
CDR3 protein: CSVELTDNTEAFF; CDR3 DNA: TGCAGCGTTGAGTTGACGGATAACACTGAAGCTTTCTTT; D gene: -; clone size: -; J gene: TRBJ1-1; V gene: TRBV29-1
CDR3 protein: CASSLNEGETQYF; CDR3 DNA: TGTGCCAGCAGCTTAAATGAGGGAGAGACCCAGTACTTC; D gene: -; clone size: many; J gene: TRBJ2-5; V gene: TRBV7-3
CDR3 protein: CSVDPITSEAFF; CDR3 DNA: TGCAGCGTTGATCCTATTACATCTGAAGCTTTCTTT; D gene: -; clone size: few; J gene: TRBJ1-1; V gene: TRBV29-1
CDR3 protein: CASSHQANQPQHF; CDR3 DNA: TGTGCCAGCAGCCATCAAGCAAATCAGCCCCAGCATTTT; D gene: -; clone size: many; J gene: TRBJ1-5; V gene: TRBV6-1
CDR3 protein: CATTGGGNSPLHF; CDR3 DNA: TGTGCCACCACCGGTGGCGGGAATTCACCCCTCCACTTT; D gene: -; clone size: -; J gene: TRBJ1-6; V gene: TRBV10-3
CDR3 protein: CASRPRQGYTDTQYF; CDR3 DNA: TGTGCCAGCAGACCCCGACAGGGCTACACAGATACGCAGTATTTT; D gene: TRBD1; clone size: few; J gene: TRBJ2-3; V gene: TRBV12-3/TRBV12-4
CDR3 protein: CASSRDVAKNIQYF; CDR3 DNA: TGCGCCAGCAGCAGGGACGTAGCCAAAAACATTCAGTACTTC; D gene: -; clone size: once; J gene: TRBJ2-4; V gene: TRBV4-3
CDR3 protein: CASSVAGTSGGAEQFF; CDR3 DNA: TGTGCCAGCAGCGTAGCAGGGACTAGCGGGGGTGCAGAGCAGTTCTTC; D gene: TRBD2; clone size: -; J gene: TRBJ2-1; V gene: TRBV9
CDR3 protein: CASSFQALGASSYEQYF; CDR3 DNA: TGTGCCAGCAGCTTCCAGGCCCTGGGGGCAAGCTCCTACGAGCAGTACTTC; D gene: -; clone size: few; J gene: TRBJ2-7; V gene: TRBV7-9
CDR3 protein: CASSLMGSNQPQHF; CDR3 DNA: TGTGCCAGCAGCTTAATGGGATCGAATCAGCCCCAGCATTTT; D gene: -; clone size: -; J gene: TRBJ1-5; V gene: TRBV7-9
CDR3 protein: CSANYGGATDDEQFF; CDR3 DNA: TGCAGTGCAAACTACGGGGGGGCCACGGATGATGAGCAGTTCTTC; D gene: TRBD2; clone size: few; J gene: TRBJ2-1; V gene: TRBV20-1
CDR3 protein: CSATDGGSPLETQYF; CDR3 DNA: TGCAGTGCGACAGATGGCGGGTCCCCGCTAGAGACCCAGTACTTC; D gene: -; clone size: few; J gene: TRBJ2-5; V gene: TRBV20-1
CDR3 protein: CASSGMHYGYTF; CDR3 DNA: TGTGCCAGCAGCGGAATGCACTATGGCTACACCTTC; D gene: -; clone size: many; J gene: TRBJ1-2; V gene: TRBV3-1
CDR3 protein: CASSVGFGTSNNEQFF; CDR3 DNA: TGTGCCAGCAGCGTTGGGTTCGGGACTAGCAACAATGAGCAGTTCTTC; D gene: TRBD2; clone size: -; J gene: TRBJ2-1; V gene: TRBV9
CDR3 protein: CSVGPTGEKTQYF; CDR3 DNA: TGCAGCGTTGGACCAACAGGGGAGAAGACCCAGTACTTC; D gene: TRBD1; clone size: -; J gene: TRBJ2-5; V gene: TRBV29-1
CDR3 protein: CASSTPRGYYEQYF; CDR3 DNA: TGTGCCAGCAGCACACCAAGGGGATACTACGAGCAGTACTTC; D gene: -; clone size: -; J gene: TRBJ2-7; V gene: TRBV7-9
CDR3 protein: CASAPGRGNSPLHF; CDR3 DNA: TGTGCCAGCGCCCCGGGACGGGGGAATTCACCCCTCCACTTT; D gene: -; clone size: -; J gene: TRBJ1-6; V gene: TRBV6-1
CDR3 protein: CASSRNRGRQETQYF; CDR3 DNA: TGTGCCAGCAGTCGGAACAGGGGTCGGCAAGAGACCCAGTACTTC; D gene: TRBD1; clone size: -; J gene: TRBJ2-5; V gene: TRBV12-3/TRBV12-4
CDR3 protein: CSALSLSYNEQFF; CDR3 DNA: TGCAGTGCCCTGAGTCTCTCCTACAATGAGCAGTTCTTC; D gene: -; clone size: few; J gene: TRBJ2-1; V gene: TRBV20-1
CDR3 protein: CAISELAGTSYEQYF; CDR3 DNA: TGTGCCATCAGTGAGTTAGCGGGGACCTCCTACGAGCAGTACTTC; D gene: TRBD2; clone size: few; J gene: TRBJ2-7; V gene: TRBV10-3
CDR3 protein: CASSATGRTSNEQFF; CDR3 DNA: TGTGCCAGCAGCGCAACAGGGAGGACGAGTAATGAGCAGTTCTTC; D gene: -; clone size: -; J gene: TRBJ2-1; V gene: TRBV7-6
CDR3 protein: CSAAGGGLEAFF; CDR3 DNA: TGCAGTGCTGCCGGGGGAGGACTCGAAGCTTTCTTT; D gene: -; clone size: -; J gene: TRBJ1-1; V gene: TRBV20-1
CDR3 protein: CASGGTGGENTEAFF; CDR3 DNA: TGTGCCAGCGGGGGGACAGGGGGCGAGAACACTGAAGCTTTCTTT; D gene: TRBD1; clone size: many; J gene: TRBJ1-1; V gene: TRBV12-3/TRBV12-4
CDR3 protein: CAISAQGNADTQYF; CDR3 DNA: TGTGCCATCAGTGCACAGGGGAACGCAGATACGCAGTATTTT; D gene: TRBD1; clone size: -; J gene: TRBJ2-3; V gene: TRBV10-3
CDR3 protein: CASRGQGVTDTQYF; CDR3 DNA: TGCGCCAGCAGAGGACAGGGGGTAACAGATACGCAGTATTTT; D gene: TRBD1; clone size: few; J gene: TRBJ2-3; V gene: TRBV5-1
CDR3 protein: CASSFDGETQYF; CDR3 DNA: TGTGCCAGCAGTTTCGATGGAGAGACCCAGTACTTC; D gene: -; clone size: many; J gene: TRBJ2-5; V gene: TRBV28
CDR3 protein: CASTRGTSGGATQYF; CDR3 DNA: TGTGCCAGCACCCGGGGGACTAGCGGGGGGGCAACGCAGTATTTT; D gene: TRBD2; clone size: few; J gene: TRBJ2-3; V gene: TRBV12-3/TRBV12-4
CDR3 protein: CSAREGSQANTEAFF; CDR3 DNA: TGCAGTGCTAGAGAGGGTTCGCAGGCGAACACTGAAGCTTTCTTT; D gene: -; clone size: -; J gene: TRBJ1-1; V gene: TRBV20-1
CDR3 protein: CASSSLSGSYNEQFF; CDR3 DNA: TGTGCCAGCAGTTCTCTGAGCGGCTCCTACAATGAGCAGTTCTTC; D gene: -; clone size: many; J gene: TRBJ2-1; V gene: TRBV6-5
CDR3 protein: CASSLPRRSGNEQFF; CDR3 DNA: TGTGCCAGCAGTCTCCCACGGCGAAGTGGAAATGAGCAGTTCTTC; D gene: -; clone size: many; J gene: TRBJ2-1; V gene: TRBV28
CDR3 protein: CSVGMVALTEAFF; CDR3 DNA: TGCAGCGTTGGTATGGTAGCTCTCACTGAAGCTTTCTTT; D gene: -; clone size: -; J gene: TRBJ1-1; V gene: TRBV29-1
CDR3 protein: CSARVATEAFF; CDR3 DNA: TGCAGTGCTAGAGTGGCCACTGAAGCTTTCTTT; D gene: -; clone size: many; J gene: TRBJ1-1; V gene: TRBV20-1
CDR3 protein: CSALAPYGYTF; CDR3 DNA: TGCAGTGCGCTAGCGCCTTATGGCTACACCTTC; D gene: -; clone size: few; J gene: TRBJ1-2; V gene: TRBV20-1
CDR3 protein: CASSGPAGVPTDTQYF; CDR3 DNA: TGTGCCAGCAGTGGCCCAGCGGGGGTTCCCACAGATACGCAGTATTTT; D gene: TRBD2; clone size: -; J gene: TRBJ2-3; V gene: TRBV25-1
CDR3 protein: CASSQDTGGIQETQYF; CDR3 DNA: TGTGCCAGCAGCCAAGATACGGGGGGAATCCAAGAGACCCAGTACTTC; D gene: TRBD2; clone size: few; J gene: TRBJ2-5; V gene: TRBV4-2
CDR3 protein: CASRTGTSGGQETQYF; CDR3 DNA: TGTGCCAGCAGAACCGGGACTAGCGGGGGCCAAGAGACCCAGTACTTC; D gene: TRBD2; clone size: -; J gene: TRBJ2-5; V gene: TRBV12-3/TRBV12-4
CDR3 protein: CSATPTSTDTQYF; CDR3 DNA: TGCAGTGCTACCCCCACCTCCACAGATACGCAGTATTTT; D gene: -; clone size: few; J gene: TRBJ2-3; V gene: TRBV20-1
CDR3 protein: CASSTPGHLKRAQYF; CDR3 DNA: TGTGCCAGCAGTACGCCGGGACATCTGAAGAGAGCCCAGTACTTC; D gene: -; clone size: few; J gene: TRBJ2-5; V gene: TRBV6-1
CDR3 protein: CASPRGPRTDTQYF; CDR3 DNA: TGTGCCAGCCCCAGGGGGCCCCGCACAGATACGCAGTATTTT; D gene: TRBD1; clone size: many; J gene: TRBJ2-3; V gene: TRBV6-5
CDR3 protein: CASSLLRRTRDNEQFF; CDR3 DNA: TGTGCCAGCAGCCTCCTCAGGAGGACCCGCGACAATGAGCAGTTCTTC; D gene: -; clone size: few; J gene: TRBJ2-1; V gene: TRBV6-2/TRBV6-3
CDR3 protein: CSAQPRLRGTQYF; CDR3 DNA: TGCAGTGCACAGCCTCGGTTGCGGGGAACCCAGTACTTC; D gene: -; clone size: -; J gene: TRBJ2-5; V gene: TRBV20-1
CDR3 protein: CASRGREDSPLHF; CDR3 DNA: TGCGCCAGCAGAGGCAGGGAGGACTCACCCCTCCACTTT; D gene: -; clone size: -; J gene: TRBJ1-6; V gene: TRBV5-1
CDR3 protein: CSARKGILGTIYF; CDR3 DNA: TGCAGTGCTAGAAAGGGTATATTGGGCACCATATATTTT; D gene: -; clone size: -; J gene: TRBJ1-3; V gene: TRBV20-1